Listed here are 24 T cell receptor beta chains from one sample, sequenced in a study of T cells in Graves' hyperthyroidism and ophthalmopathy (dated by TCRdb to about 2019). The library was produced with multiplex PCR. TCRdb names Illumina HiSeq 2000 as the instrument used. The TCR beta CDR3 regions were amplified from the RNA transcripts. The first round of RT-PCR for the TCR CDR3 was performed with the HTBI primer set and the Qiagen OneStep RT-PCR kit. TCRdb trimmed public reads at Q25 via fastp, called clones via MiXCR and kept in-frame beta chains. Entries that share a CDR3 protein sequence are merged under the most common genes and DNA. This sample lists under 350,000 distinct CDR3 sequences; roughly an eighth were detected once. The ten top clones hold 30% to 35% of the sample. Sequenced sample: blood. The source is a woman in her 40s with Graves' ophthalmopathy.

The table lists this clonotype with many counts. Here the CDR3 DNA reads TGTGCCAGCAGTAACGGGGGGGCCCTGGAGACCCAGTACTTC. Encoded protein: CASSNGGALETQYF. The chain is built from TRBV2 and TRBJ2-5; 8 bases line up with TRBD2. Germline V gene data show CDR1 as SNHLY and CDR2 as FYNNEI. Trimming at V came to 5 bases and at J to 5 bases, leaving 7 bases not matched to a gene. This CDR3 region has 14 residues. The entire variable domain, with the rest obtained from reference TRBV2 and TRBJ2-5, is as follows: EPEVTQTPSHQVTQMGQEVILRCVPISNHLYFYWYRQILGQKVEFLVSFYNNEISEKSEIFDDQFSVERPDGSNFTLKIRSTKLEDSAMYFCASSNGGALETQYFGPGTRLLVL.

This clonotype was picked up many times. The chain joins TRBV7-2 to TRBJ2-1; D is unclear. This CDR3 has 16 amino acids. Looked up from germline, CDR1 is SGHTA and CDR2 is FQGNSA. Trimming removed 5 bases at V and 6 bases at J, with 20 bases between. The CDR3 region has the DNA TGTGCCAGCAGCGTACTTTTCAAGTTGTCCCCCAATGAGCAGTTCTTC. This codes for CASSVLFKLSPNEQFF.

This chain connects TRBV11-2 to TRBJ2-1; 9 bases fit TRBD2. Germline values: CDR1 SGHAT, CDR2 FQNNGV. This CDR3 comprises 15 residues. The V gene end was trimmed by 4 bases and the J gene end by 5 bases; junction bases not matched to a gene: 6. CDR3 bases: TGTGCCAGCAGCTCCGGACTAGCGCGAGACAATGAGCAGTTCTTC. It translates to CASSSGLARDNEQFF.

The chain is built from TRBV7-9 and TRBJ2-1; 8 positions match TRBD2. The CDR3 is 17 residues long. The J segment lost 2 bases and the V segment lost 5 bases, leaving 11 bases of the junction unmatched. Germline V gives CDR1 SEHNR, CDR2 FQNEAQ (reference sequence). The CDR3 here is CASSVEAGSGTYNEQFF. CDR3 DNA: TGTGCCAGCAGCGTAGAGGCCGGTAGCGGGACCTACAATGAGCAGTTCTTC.

The CDR3 DNA is TGTGCCTGGAGCGACGACCCGGCCTCATATGGCTACACCTTC. It translates to CAWSDDPASYGYTF. The rearrangement links TRBV30 to TRBJ1-2; D remains unclear. V gave up 3 bases and J gave up 5 bases, with 16 bases separating them. Germline lookup yields CDR1 GTSNPN and CDR2 SVGIG (reference sequence). This CDR3 is built from 14 residues.

On this clonotype: With a much larger clone just one base away, this may be a read error. The rearrangement joins TRBV5-1 to TRBJ2-7; D is perhaps TRBD2 (6 bases). Per the germline V gene, CDR1 is SGHRS and CDR2 is YFSETQ. The CDR3 is 14 amino acids. Here the CDR3 DNA reads TGCGTCAGCAGTTGGGGACCGGGGGCCTACGAGCAGTACTTC. This translates into CVSSWGPGAYEQYF.

This clonotype was recorded many times. This sequence joins TRBV7-2 and TRBJ2-1, with a tentative D call TRBD2 (6 bases). V dropped 1 base and J dropped 10 bases, with 11 bases sitting between them. Germline loops: CDR1 SGHTA, CDR2 FQGNSA. This CDR3 region has 13 residues. This chain's CDR3 is CASSLGGAGEQFF. DNA of the CDR3: TGTGCCAGCAGCTTAGGCGGGGCCGGGGAGCAGTTCTTC.

This clonotype came up many times. The chain is built from TRBV12-3 or TRBV12-4 and TRBJ1-3; no definite D call. Between the trimmed V and J ends, which lost 3 bases and 1 base, there was a span of 7 bases. CDR3 length: 14 residues. This CDR3 is CASSLIASGNTIYF. DNA for the CDR3: TGTGCCAGCAGTTTGATCGCTTCTGGAAACACCATATATTTT.

V gene TRBV4-2 combines with J gene TRBJ2-2; the D gene is possibly TRBD2 (5 bases). Germline CDR1 and CDR2: LGHNA and YNFKEQ. V lost 3 bases and J lost 1, with 9 bases in between. The CDR3 consists of 15 residues. The CDR3 is CASSQRLRNTGELFF. The CDR3 coding sequence is TGTGCCAGCAGCCAGAGACTACGGAACACCGGGGAGCTGTTTTTT.

There are a few counts of this clonotype. The chain links TRBV18 to TRBJ2-7; weak D call: TRBD2 (6 bases). The CDR3 has 15 amino acids. With 2 bases removed from V and 1 base from J, the gap between germline ends came to 12 bases. Germline assignment: CDR1 KGHSH and CDR2 LQKENI. CDR3 region: CASSPSEGISYEQYF. CDR3 DNA: TGTGCCAGCTCACCATCGGAGGGTATATCCTACGAGCAGTACTTC.

This clonotype was observed at least ten times. The genes are TRBV19 and TRBJ1-5; TRBD1 agrees at 9 bases. CDR1 and CDR2 (germline): LNHDA, SQIVND (reference sequence). The CDR3 consists of 17 residues. Trimming took 5 bases from V and 1 from J; bases not matched to a gene: 9. The chain's CDR3 is CASSATGGIWSNQPQHF. The CDR3, as DNA: TGTGCCAGTAGTGCAACAGGGGGCATATGGAGCAATCAGCCCCAGCATTTT.

The chain carries TRBV20-1 and TRBJ2-4; tentative D call: TRBD1 (6 bases). Germline V gene lookup returns CDR1 DFQATT and CDR2 SNEGSKA (reference sequence). The CDR3 has 12 amino acids. The V gene lost 6 bases and the J gene lost 8 bases, with 14 bases spanning the gap. The CDR3 here is CSAPGQTDIQYF. The CDR3 DNA sequence: TGCAGTGCCCCTGGACAGACCGACATTCAGTACTTC.

This clonotype has at least ten counts. The rearrangement joins TRBV16 to TRBJ1-5; the D is unclear. The germline gives CDR1 KGHSY, CDR2 FQNENV. The CDR3 has 16 amino acids. V shed 0 bases and J shed 0 bases, with 9 bases lying between them. The chain's CDR3 is CASSQSGSYSNQPQHF. Here the CDR3 DNA reads TGTGCCAGCAGCCAATCTGGCAGCTATAGCAATCAGCCCCAGCATTTT.

At least ten counts were recorded for this clonotype. This chain joins TRBV12-3 or TRBV12-4 and TRBJ2-1; TRBD2 matches at 8 bases. This CDR3 is built from 18 residues. Losses at the gene ends were 7 bases for V and 4 bases for J; bases not matched to a gene: 18. In DNA form, the CDR3 reads TGTGCCAGCATCGACGGGAGGGCCGGGGTCGGCCCATACAATGAGCAGTTCTTC. This translates into CASIDGRAGVGPYNEQFF.

The chain employs TRBV6-5 and TRBJ2-2, with 7 bases fitting TRBD1. The junction had 12 bases not matched to a gene; V was cut back by 7 bases and J by 7 bases. CDR1 MNHEY and CDR2 SVGAGI come from the germline V gene. The CDR3 spans 15 residues. The CDR3 region has the DNA TGTGCCAGCATTTCTGGGACAGCCAAAGGCGGGGAGCTGTTTTTT. This sequence encodes CASISGTAKGGELFF.

This clonotype has at least ten counts. The chain carries TRBV5-1 and TRBJ1-2, with TRBD1 identical over 8 bases. The CDR3 contains 12 residues. V trimming: 7 bases; J trimming: 10 bases; junction bases outside the gene matches: 9. Germline-derived CDR1 and CDR2 are SGHRS and YFSETQ. The CDR3 nucleotides are TGCGCCAGCGGCCCGGGACAGGCTTACTACACCTTC. Amino acid sequence: CASGPGQAYYTF. The complete variable domain, with remaining parts taken from reference TRBV5-1 and TRBJ1-2, reads KAGVTQTPRYLIKTRGQQVTLSCSPISGHRSVSWYQQTPGQGLQFLFEYFSETQRNKGNFPGRFSGRQFSNSRSEMNVSTLELGDSALYLCASGPGQAYYTFGSGTRLTVV.

This clonotype has a count of ten or more. The chain recombines TRBV7-2 with TRBJ2-5, with 10 bases lining up with TRBD2. Trimming at V came to 1 base and at J to 1 base, leaving 3 bases not matched to a gene. CDR3 length: 16 amino acids. CDR1 and CDR2 from the germline V gene are SGHTA and FQGNSA. CDR3 DNA sequence: TGTGCCAGCAGCTTAGGAGCTAGCGGGGGCCAAGAGACCCAGTACTTC. Residues: CASSLGASGGQETQYF.

This clonotype occurred many times. The DNA for the CDR3 is TGTGCCAGCAGTCCTTTTGCGGGCCTCTTCGATACGCAGTATTTT. Translation: CASSPFAGLFDTQYF. The chain is built from TRBV27 and TRBJ2-3; perhaps TRBD2 as D (5 bases). Germline CDR1 is MNHEY and CDR2 is SMNVEV (reference sequence). The CDR3 spans 15 residues. V lost 5 bases and J 6 bases, leaving 18 bases between the germline ends.

This clonotype turned up a few times. The chain joins TRBV19 to TRBJ2-7, with D maybe TRBD1 (5 bases). Germline CDR1 reads LNHDA; CDR2 reads SQIVND (reference sequence). The V end was cut by 2 bases, the J end by 3 bases, with 14 bases between. CDR3 length: 15 residues. In nucleotides, the CDR3 is TGTGCCAGTAGTATAATTTTAAGGGGAATCTACGAGCAGTACTTC. Translating gives CASSIILRGIYEQYF.

This clonotype was seen a few times. This chain links TRBV29-1 with TRBJ1-1, with D hard to call. In germline, CDR1 is SQVTM, CDR2 ANQGSEA. CDR3 length equals 14 residues. Trimming removed 5 bases from V and 3 bases from J, with 16 bases in between. This chain's CDR3 is CSVLGSPSDTEAFF. In nucleotides, the CDR3 is TGCAGCGTTCTAGGGTCCCCGTCAGACACTGAAGCTTTCTTT.

This clonotype has a count of ten or more. The rearrangement joins TRBV6-1 to TRBJ1-2; no reliable D call. The germline V gene encodes CDR1 MNHNS and CDR2 SASEGT. V was shortened by 5 bases and J by 7 bases, with 11 bases between the two germline ends. The CDR3 runs to 12 residues. CDR3 amino acids: CASSRLFSGYTF. The CDR3 DNA is TGTGCCAGCAGTAGACTGTTCTCTGGCTACACCTTC.

This clonotype was detected ten times or more. The chain employs TRBV28 and TRBJ2-7; D may be TRBD1 or TRBD2 (5 bases each). This CDR3 is built from 14 residues. V was pared by 3 bases and J by 6 bases, with 15 bases between. Germline values: CDR1 MDHEN, CDR2 SYDVKM. CDR3 protein: CASSLVWVGGEQYF. The CDR3 DNA follows: TGTGCCAGCAGTTTGGTTTGGGTTGGGGGCGAGCAGTACTTC.

This clonotype was counted ten times or more. The chain recombines TRBV2 with TRBJ2-7; D is unclear. The ends were cut back, 4 bases at V and 6 bases at J, with 16 bases in the middle. This CDR3 has 14 residues. Germline CDR1 SNHLY, CDR2 FYNNEI. CDR3 coding DNA: TGTGCCAGCAGTGGGTCGAGTAGTGGTCGCGAGCAGTACTTC. It encodes CASSGSSSGREQYF.

This clonotype occurred a few times. This sequence joins TRBV4-1 and TRBJ2-1, with D possibly matching TRBD2 (6 bases). V gave up 5 bases and J gave up 6 bases, with 14 bases separating them. The CDR3 loop spans 14 amino acids. Per germline, CDR1 MGHRA and CDR2 YSYEKL. The CDR3 region is CASSARENFNEQFF. CDR3 DNA: TGCGCCAGCAGCGCCCGGGAGAATTTCAATGAGCAGTTCTTC.